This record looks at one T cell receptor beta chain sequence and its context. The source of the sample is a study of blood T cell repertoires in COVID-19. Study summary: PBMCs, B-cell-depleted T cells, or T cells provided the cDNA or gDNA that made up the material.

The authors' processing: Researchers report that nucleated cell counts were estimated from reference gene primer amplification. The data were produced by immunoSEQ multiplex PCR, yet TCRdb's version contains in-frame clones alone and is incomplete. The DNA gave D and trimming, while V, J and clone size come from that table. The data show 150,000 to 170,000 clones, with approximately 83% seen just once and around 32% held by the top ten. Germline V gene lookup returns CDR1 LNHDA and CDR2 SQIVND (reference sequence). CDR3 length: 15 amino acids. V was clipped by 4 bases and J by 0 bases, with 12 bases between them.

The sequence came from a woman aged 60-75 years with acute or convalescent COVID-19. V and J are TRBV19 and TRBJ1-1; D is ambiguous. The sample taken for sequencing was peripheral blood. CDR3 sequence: CASSTYGDMNTEAFF. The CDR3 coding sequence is TGTGCCAGTAGTACGTACGGGGATATGAACACTGAAGCTTTCTTT.